The T cell receptor beta chain under discussion was sequenced for a study of patients and donors after allogeneic stem cell transplantation. Trimming removed 4 bases from V and 6 bases from J; junction bases left unmatched: 8. Per germline, CDR1 SGHRS and CDR2 YFSETQ. There are 15 residues in the CDR3. In its sample, this clonotype was seen a few times. MiXCR was run by TCRdb on the RT-PCR reads, yielding one entry per CDR3 protein. The repertoire includes under 200,000 distinct CDR3 sequences, 25% to 35% of them detected once, and roughly 3% sits in the top ten. The chain combines TRBV5-1 with TRBJ2-3; 10 positions match TRBD2. The sequence was collected from a human donor who was either an allogeneic HSCT recipient or a stem cell or donor lymphocyte infusion donor (not recorded which). It is not recorded whose cells these are; they may come from a transplant donor. Sequenced material: blood, either unsorted or a sorted T cell fraction (not recorded which). Written as DNA, the CDR3 is TGCGCCAGCAGCCGGACTAGCGGCCCGCCGGATACGCAGTATTTT. It specifies CASSRTSGPPDTQYF. Based on the CDR3 plus reference TRBV5-1 and TRBJ2-3, the full variable domain is KAGVTQTPRYLIKTRGQQVTLSCSPISGHRSVSWYQQTPGQGLQFLFEYFSETQRNKGNFPGRFSGRQFSNSRSEMNVSTLELGDSALYLCASSRTSGPPDTQYFGPGTRLTVL.